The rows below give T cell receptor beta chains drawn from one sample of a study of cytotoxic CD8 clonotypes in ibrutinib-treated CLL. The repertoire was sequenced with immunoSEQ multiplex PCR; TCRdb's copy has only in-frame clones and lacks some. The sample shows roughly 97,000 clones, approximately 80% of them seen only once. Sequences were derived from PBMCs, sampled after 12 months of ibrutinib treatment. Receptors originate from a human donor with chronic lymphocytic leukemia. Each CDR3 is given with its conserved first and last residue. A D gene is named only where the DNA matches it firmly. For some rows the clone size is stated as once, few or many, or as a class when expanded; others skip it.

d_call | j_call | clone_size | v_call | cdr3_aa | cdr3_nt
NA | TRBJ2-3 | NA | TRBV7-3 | CASSPRPDSADTQYF | TGTGCCAGCAGCCCCCGCCCTGACTCGGCGGATACGCAGTATTTT
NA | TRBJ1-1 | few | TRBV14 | CASSQDRGGTEAFF | TGTGCCAGCAGCCAAGACAGGGGTGGGACTGAAGCTTTCTTT
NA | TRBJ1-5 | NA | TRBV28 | CASSLGNQPQHF | TGTGCCAGCAGCCTCGGCAATCAGCCCCAGCATTTT
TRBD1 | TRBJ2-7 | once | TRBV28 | CASLPDRAPLSEQYF | TGTGCCAGCCTCCCTGACAGGGCCCCCTTATCCGAGCAGTACTTC
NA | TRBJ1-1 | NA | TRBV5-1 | CASSSGASLNTEAFF | TGCGCCAGCAGCTCAGGGGCGTCGTTGAACACTGAAGCTTTCTTT
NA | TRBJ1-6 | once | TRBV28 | CASSLRPQRDSPLHF | TGTGCCAGCAGTTTACGGCCACAGCGGGATTCACCCCTCCACTTT
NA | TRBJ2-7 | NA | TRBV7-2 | CASSAGASYEQYF | TGTGCCAGCAGTGCCGGGGCTTCCTACGAGCAGTACTTC
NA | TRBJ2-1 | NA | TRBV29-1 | CSVEQGKNEQFF | TGCAGCGTTGAACAGGGTAAGAATGAGCAGTTCTTC
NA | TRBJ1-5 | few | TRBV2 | CASSEENNQPQHF | TGTGCCAGCAGTGAAGAGAACAATCAGCCCCAGCATTTT
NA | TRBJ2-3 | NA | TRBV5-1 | CASSEGRDTQYF | TGCGCCAGCAGCGAGGGGAGGGATACGCAGTATTTT
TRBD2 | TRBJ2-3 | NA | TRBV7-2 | CASSLAWRGGADTQYF | TGTGCCAGCAGCTTAGCGTGGCGGGGGGGGGCGGATACGCAGTATTTT
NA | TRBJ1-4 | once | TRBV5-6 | CASSALGGSLGEKLFF | TGTGCCAGCAGTGCTCTCGGTGGGTCGCTTGGTGAAAAACTGTTTTTT
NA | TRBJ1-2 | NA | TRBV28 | CASSPPPGGGSGFWGYTF | TGTGCCAGCAGCCCTCCCCCGGGTGGGGGAAGCGGGTTTTGGGGCTACACCTTC
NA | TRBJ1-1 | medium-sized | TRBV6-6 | CASTTGIEAFF | TGTGCCAGCACAACAGGGATTGAAGCTTTCTTT
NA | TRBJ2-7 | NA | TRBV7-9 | CASSPLYEQYF | TGTGCCAGCAGCCCACTGTACGAGCAGTACTTC
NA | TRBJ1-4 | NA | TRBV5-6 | CASSQLAGALEEKLFF | TGTGCCAGCAGCCAGCTGGCGGGGGCGCTGGAGGAAAAACTGTTTTTT
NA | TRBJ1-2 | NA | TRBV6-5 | CATRRGSLSYGYTF | TGTGCCACCCGGCGGGGGTCCCTGTCCTATGGCTACACCTTC
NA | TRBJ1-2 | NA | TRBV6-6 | CASSYSGSYGYTF | TGTGCCAGCAGTTACTCGGGAAGCTATGGCTACACCTTC
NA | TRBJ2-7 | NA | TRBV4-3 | CASSPEPSGLYEQYF | TGCGCCAGCAGCCCCGAACCCAGCGGGTTATACGAGCAGTACTTC
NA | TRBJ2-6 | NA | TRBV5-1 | CASSLVTDNSGANVLTF | TGCGCCAGCAGCTTGGTTACAGACAACTCTGGGGCCAACGTCCTGACTTTC
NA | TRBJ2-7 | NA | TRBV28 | CASSLVPYEQYF | TGTGCCAGCAGTTTGGTACCCTACGAGCAGTACTTC
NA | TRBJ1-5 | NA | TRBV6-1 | CASSGVGGLYNQPQHF | TGTGCCAGCAGTGGGGTGGGTGGTCTCTACAATCAGCCCCAGCATTTT
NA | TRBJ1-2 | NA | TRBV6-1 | CASSDLSYSYGYTF | TGTGCCAGCAGTGATTTGAGTTACAGTTATGGCTACACCTTC
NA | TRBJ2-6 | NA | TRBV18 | CASSPVSTSGANVLTF | TGTGCCAGCTCACCTGTGTCAACCTCTGGGGCCAACGTCCTGACTTTC
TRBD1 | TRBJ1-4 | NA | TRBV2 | CASSEGGQGAGKLFF | TGTGCCAGCAGTGAAGGGGGACAGGGGGCCGGCAAACTGTTTTTT
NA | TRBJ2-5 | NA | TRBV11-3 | CASSLVQETQYF | TGTGCCAGCAGCTTAGTCCAAGAGACCCAGTACTTC
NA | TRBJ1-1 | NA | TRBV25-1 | CASSQGMNSEAFF | TGTGCCAGCAGTCAGGGGATGAACTCTGAAGCTTTCTTT
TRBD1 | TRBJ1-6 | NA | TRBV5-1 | CASSLAGTENSPLHF | TGCGCCAGCAGCTTGGCGGGGACAGAGAATTCACCCCTCCACTTT
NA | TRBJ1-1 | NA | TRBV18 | CASSQTRDTEAFF | TGTGCCAGCTCACAAACGCGGGACACTGAAGCTTTCTTT
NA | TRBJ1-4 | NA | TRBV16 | CASSHNNEKLFF | TGTGCCAGCAGCCACAACAATGAAAAACTGTTTTTT
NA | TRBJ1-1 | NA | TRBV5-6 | CASSLLERGAFF | TGTGCCAGCAGCTTGTTGGAAAGGGGAGCTTTCTTT
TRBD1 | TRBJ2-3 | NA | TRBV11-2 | CASSPRTGADTQYF | TGTGCCAGCAGCCCGAGGACAGGGGCAGATACGCAGTATTTT
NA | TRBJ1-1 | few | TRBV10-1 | CASSGGTAGAEAFF | TGCGCCAGCAGTGGAGGGACCGCCGGGGCTGAAGCTTTCTTT
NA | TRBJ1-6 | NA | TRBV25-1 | CASSSKGGYNSPLHF | TGTGCCAGCAGTTCCAAGGGAGGCTATAATTCACCCCTCCACTTT
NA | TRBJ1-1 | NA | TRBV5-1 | CASSLVGENTEAFF | TGCGCCAGCAGCTTGGTTGGAGAGAACACTGAAGCTTTCTTT
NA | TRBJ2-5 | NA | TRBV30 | CAWALQAGGETQYF | TGTGCCTGGGCCCTCCAGGCGGGTGGAGAGACCCAGTACTTC
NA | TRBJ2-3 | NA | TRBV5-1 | CASSVGDTQYF | TGCGCCAGCAGCGTCGGCGATACGCAGTATTTT
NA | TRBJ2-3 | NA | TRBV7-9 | CASSLVGAGTDTQYF | TGTGCCAGCAGCTTAGTCGGGGCCGGCACAGATACGCAGTATTTT
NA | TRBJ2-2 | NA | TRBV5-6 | CASSFHRVSGELFF | TGTGCCAGCAGCTTTCACAGGGTATCCGGGGAGCTGTTTTTT
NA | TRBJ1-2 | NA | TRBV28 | CASTAQAGYGYTF | TGTGCCAGCACCGCCCAAGCGGGCTATGGCTACACCTTC
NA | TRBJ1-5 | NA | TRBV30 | CAWSVRVGSQPQHF | TGTGCCTGGAGTGTACGAGTAGGGAGTCAGCCCCAGCATTTT
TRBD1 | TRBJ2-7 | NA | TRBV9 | CASSVSGTGGEQYF | TGTGCCAGCAGCGTAAGTGGGACAGGGGGCGAGCAGTACTTC
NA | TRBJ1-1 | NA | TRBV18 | CASSRPENGAEAFF | TGTGCCAGCTCACGGCCGGAAAACGGAGCTGAAGCTTTCTTT
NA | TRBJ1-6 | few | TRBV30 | CAWAPRGSPLHF | TGTGCCTGGGCCCCTCGGGGTTCACCCCTCCACTTT
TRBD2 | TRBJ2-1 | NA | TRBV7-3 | CASSAGTSGADEQFF | TGTGCCAGCAGCGCAGGGACTAGCGGGGCCGATGAGCAGTTCTTC
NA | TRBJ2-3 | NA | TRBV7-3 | CASSSGVSTDTQYF | TGTGCCAGCAGCTCAGGGGTTAGCACAGATACGCAGTATTTT
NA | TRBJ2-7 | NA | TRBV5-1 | CASSLANGQGDEQYF | TGCGCCAGCAGCTTGGCGAACGGGCAGGGAGACGAGCAGTACTTC
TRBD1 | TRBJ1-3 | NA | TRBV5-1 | CASSLETGTGGNTIYF | TGCGCCAGCAGCTTGGAGACCGGGACAGGGGGAAACACCATATATTTT
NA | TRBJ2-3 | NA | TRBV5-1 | CASRTATDTQYF | TGCGCCAGCAGAACTGCCACAGATACGCAGTATTTT
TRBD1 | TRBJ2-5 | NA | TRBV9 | CASSVLGQVQETQYF | TGTGCCAGCAGCGTATTAGGACAGGTCCAAGAGACCCAGTACTTC
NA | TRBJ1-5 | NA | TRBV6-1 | CASSAGYSNQPQHF | TGTGCCAGCAGTGCAGGGTATAGCAATCAGCCCCAGCATTTT
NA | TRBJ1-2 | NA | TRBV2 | CARALEGGYTF | TGTGCCAGGGCCCTGGAGGGTGGCTACACCTTC
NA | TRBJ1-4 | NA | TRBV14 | CASSQDSAATNEKLFF | TGTGCCAGCAGCCAAGATTCGGCAGCAACTAATGAAAAACTGTTTTTT
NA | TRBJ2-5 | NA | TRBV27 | CASSLYRAETQYF | TGTGCCAGCAGCCTATACAGGGCTGAGACCCAGTACTTC
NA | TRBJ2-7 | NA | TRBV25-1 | CASSDSWQGTYEQYF | TGTGCCAGCAGTGATTCCTGGCAGGGAACCTACGAGCAGTACTTC
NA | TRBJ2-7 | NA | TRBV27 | CASKVGVVSYEQYF | TGTGCCAGCAAGGTTGGGGTGGTGTCCTACGAGCAGTACTTC
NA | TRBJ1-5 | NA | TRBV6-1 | CASSPDSPLMTQHF | TGTGCCAGCAGTCCCGACAGCCCACTTATGACCCAGCATTTT
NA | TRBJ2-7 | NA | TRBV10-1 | CASSETRGGQYF | TGCGCCAGCAGTGAAACCAGGGGAGGGCAGTACTTC
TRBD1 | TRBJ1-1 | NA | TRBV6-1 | CASTRDRESTEAFF | TGTGCCAGCACCCGGGACAGGGAAAGTACTGAAGCTTTCTTT